One sample yielded the 2 T cell receptor beta chains listed below, sequenced in a study of graft-versus-host responses after intestinal transplantation. These TCRs' antigens remain unknown. Here immunoSEQ multiplex PCR was the method, and the copy in TCRdb shows in-frame clones only, minus some. The profile shows 130,000 or so clones, 80% to 95% of them singletons. The starting material was unstimulated CD4+ T cells sorted from spleen or lymph node cells, obtained before intestinal transplant. All receptors derive from a human donor who received an intestinal transplant.

The CDR3 spells CASRPGAGGAPYEQYF. The CDR3 DNA reads as TGTGCCAGCAGGCCCGGGGCGGGGGGCGCCCCCTACGAGCAGTACTTC. The V and J genes are TRBV6-6 and TRBJ2-7; TRBD2 agrees at 8 bases. CDR3 size: 16 residues. Germline V gives CDR1 MNHNY, CDR2 SVGAGI (reference sequence). V dropped 6 bases and J dropped 2; count of bases not matched to a gene: 12.

This sequence joins TRBV9 and TRBJ2-1; D gene unclear. The CDR3 runs 13 residues. With 0 bases removed from V and 7 bases from J, the gap between germline ends came to 8 bases. Germline V gene sequence: CDR1 SGDLS, CDR2 YYNGEE. The CDR3 region has the DNA TGTGCCAGCAGCGTAGCCCCCGCGAATGAGCAGTTCTTC. Protein product: CASSVAPANEQFF. The whole variable domain, filled in from reference TRBV9 and TRBJ2-1, reads DSGVTQTPKHLITATGQRVTLRCSPRSGDLSVYWYQQSLDQGLQFLIQYYNGEERAKGNILERFSAQQFPDLHSELNLSSLELGDSALYFCASSVAPANEQFFGPGTRLTVL.